A selection of T cell receptor beta chains follows, all from one sample in a study of blood T cell repertoires in COVID-19. Data came from immunoSEQ multiplex PCR; TCRdb stores just in-frame clones and leaves some out. The sample records 250,000 to 300,000 clones, roughly 80% being singletons. The sequenced material came from peripheral blood. These receptors originate from a man aged 60 to 69 who had recovered from COVID-19. Both conserved end residues are part of each CDR3. Each record gives: V gene, D gene, clone size, J gene, CDR3 DNA, CDR3 protein. A D gene is named only where the DNA matches it firmly. Expanded clones get a size class; other rows say once, few or many, or leave the size out.

>TRBV18|-|-|TRBJ2-6
TGTGCCAGCTCCCATTTCCGGACAGACAGCTCTGGGGCCAACGTCCTGACTTTC
CASSHFRTDSSGANVLTF
>TRBV11-2|-|-|TRBJ2-1
TGTGCCAGCAGCTTAGCTCAGGTCTACAATGAGCAGTTCTTC
CASSLAQVYNEQFF
>TRBV6-1|-|-|TRBJ2-7
TGTGCCAGCAGTGAATCCCGCCAGGGTTACTACGAGCAGTACTTC
CASSESRQGYYEQYF
>TRBV30|-|-|TRBJ1-1
TGTGCCTTGGAGCGTCGGGGGAACACTGAAGCTTTCTTT
CALERRGNTEAFF
>TRBV2|TRBD1|-|TRBJ2-7
TGTGCCAGCAGTGGCCAGGGGGTCGGCGAGCAGTACTTC
CASSGQGVGEQYF
>TRBV19|-|-|TRBJ2-7
TGTGCCAGTAGTACCGGGGGAGCCACCTACGAGCAGTACTTC
CASSTGGATYEQYF
>TRBV19|-|-|TRBJ2-7
TGTGCCAGTAGTTCCGGCGGGGTCCCCTACGAGCAGTACTTC
CASSSGGVPYEQYF
>TRBV9|-|-|TRBJ1-2
TGTGCCAGCAGCGTAGCCCCGACTGGTGATTATGGCTACACCTTC
CASSVAPTGDYGYTF
>TRBV5-4|-|-|TRBJ1-4
TGTGCCAGCAGCTTGGGAGGCAGGGCCGATGAAAAACTGTTTTTT
CASSLGGRADEKLFF
>TRBV5-4|-|-|TRBJ2-3
TGTGCCAGCCGACTAGATAGCACAGATACGCAGTATTTT
CASRLDSTDTQYF
>TRBV9|TRBD1|many|TRBJ2-1
TGTGCCAGCAGCGTTGGACAGGGAAATGAGCAGTTCTTC
CASSVGQGNEQFF
>TRBV5-8|TRBD2|-|TRBJ2-1
TGTGCCAGCAGCTTTGGGAGCGGGAGCTCCTACAATGAGCAGTTCTTC
CASSFGSGSSYNEQFF
>TRBV9|-|-|TRBJ2-3
TGTGCCGCCGAATGCAGGGGCAAAGTCATCGATACGCAGTATTTT
CAAECRGKVIDTQYF
>TRBV19|TRBD2|-|TRBJ2-7
TGTGCCAGTGGCTTACTAGCGGGAGAGCAGTACTTC
CASGLLAGEQYF
>TRBV18|-|-|TRBJ1-1
TGTGCCAGCTCACCCTGGAGGGGGGGTCTAACTGAAGCTTTCTTT
CASSPWRGGLTEAFF
>TRBV6-5|-|-|TRBJ2-2
TGTGCCAGCAAAGGCAGGGTGGGAACCGGGGAGCTGTTTTTT
CASKGRVGTGELFF
>TRBV19|TRBD1|-|TRBJ2-4
TGTGCCAGTACCCCAGGGGGCGGTATAGCCAAAAACATTCAGTACTTC
CASTPGGGIAKNIQYF
>TRBV30|-|-|TRBJ1-3
TGTGCCTGGAGTGCCACCCGGGGTACAGGAAACACCATATATTTT
CAWSATRGTGNTIYF
>TRBV6-1|-|-|TRBJ1-2
TGTGCCAGCAGTGACCAAGGGCGGGGGATCGATGGCTACACCTTC
CASSDQGRGIDGYTF
>TRBV5-4|TRBD1|-|TRBJ1-2
TGTGCCAGCAGCAGTCAGGGGGCGGACTATGGCTACACCTTC
CASSSQGADYGYTF
>TRBV9|-|-|TRBJ2-3
TGTGCCAGCAGCGTAGCTACTTCAGATACGCAGTATTTT
CASSVATSDTQYF
>TRBV28|-|-|TRBJ1-6
TGTGCCAGCAGCCCCGGGACAAGGGATAATTCACCCCTCCACTTT
CASSPGTRDNSPLHF
>TRBV19|-|-|TRBJ1-4
TGTGCCAGTAGTACTGGCCTAGGAGATGATTTGGCCAAAACTAATGAAAAACTGTTTTTT
CASSTGLGDDLAKTNEKLFF
>TRBV11-2|TRBD2|-|TRBJ2-3
TGTGCCAGCAGCTTTTGGCCTAGCGGGGAACAGGATACGCAGTATTTT
CASSFWPSGEQDTQYF
>TRBV2|-|-|TRBJ1-2
TGTGCCAGCACCAACCGGGACACGAATGGCTACACCTTC
CASTNRDTNGYTF
>TRBV3-1/TRBV3-2|TRBD1|-|TRBJ1-6
TGTGCCAGCAGCCTACGACAGGGTGGTTCACCCCTCCACTTT
CASSLRQGGSPLHF
>TRBV9|-|few|TRBJ2-2
TGTGCCAGCAGCGTTGAACTAGCTGGGGAGCTGTTTTTT
CASSVELAGELFF
>TRBV2|TRBD1|once|TRBJ1-4
TGTGCCAGCAGTTTCGCAGGGGGCAGGGTTGGTGAAAAACTGTTTTTT
CASSFAGGRVGEKLFF
>TRBV3-1/TRBV3-2|-|-|TRBJ2-1
TGTGCCAGCAGCCAAGAACAGATAGACAATGAGCAGTTCTTC
CASSQEQIDNEQFF
>TRBV7-6|TRBD2|-|TRBJ2-7
TGTGCCAGCAGCTCGCCGACTAGCGGACTCGAGCAGTACTTC
CASSSPTSGLEQYF
>TRBV3-1/TRBV3-2|TRBD1|few|TRBJ2-2
TGTGCCAGCAGCCAAGATCCAGGGGGCACCGGGGAGCTGTTTTTT
CASSQDPGGTGELFF
>TRBV18|-|once|TRBJ2-5
TGTGCCAGCTCAGCAAAACGGGGGCAAGAGACCCAGTACTTC
CASSAKRGQETQYF
>TRBV10-2|TRBD2|-|TRBJ2-1
TGCGCCAGCAGTTCACGACTAGCGGGTTCTTACAATGAGCAGTTCTTC
CASSSRLAGSYNEQFF
>TRBV18|TRBD1|-|TRBJ2-1
TGTGCCAGCTCAGCCGGGACAGGGCGCTACAATGAGCAGTTCTTC
CASSAGTGRYNEQFF
>TRBV28|TRBD2|-|TRBJ2-3
TGTGCCACCAGCGGGGCGGGAGCGGGGACAGATACGCAGTATTTT
CATSGAGAGTDTQYF
>TRBV7-2|TRBD2|few|TRBJ2-3
TGTGCCAGCAGCCAACAAATTAGCGGGGGGGGTAGCACAGATACGCAGTATTTT
CASSQQISGGGSTDTQYF
>TRBV11-2|TRBD1|few|TRBJ1-5
TGTGCCAGCAGTGGGACAGTCGGGGGCAATCAGCCCCAGCATTTT
CASSGTVGGNQPQHF
>TRBV19|TRBD2|-|TRBJ2-2
TGTGCCAGTAGTATTGGGACTAAGAGCGTATCTGGGGAGCTGTTTTTT
CASSIGTKSVSGELFF
>TRBV11-2|TRBD2|-|TRBJ2-1
TGTGCCAGCAGCTTCGCCCCAGGACTAGCGGGAGATCATGAGCAGTTCTTC
CASSFAPGLAGDHEQFF
>TRBV2|-|-|TRBJ2-3
TGTGCCAGCAGTGAAGCGCTATTCCACCCAGATACGCAGTATTTT
CASSEALFHPDTQYF
>TRBV10-3|TRBD1|-|TRBJ1-1
TGTGCCACAGGGGGTTGGACTGAAGCTTTCTTT
CATGGWTEAFF
>TRBV4-2|-|-|TRBJ1-4
TGTGCCAGCAGCCAAGAGGGGCAGGATAATGAAAAACTGTTTTTT
CASSQEGQDNEKLFF
>TRBV19|TRBD1|once|TRBJ2-5
TGTGCCAGTAGAAAGACAGGGGGGGAGACCCAGTACTTC
CASRKTGGETQYF
>TRBV6-5|-|-|TRBJ1-2
TGTGCCAGCAGAAGGGGCACTAACTATGGCTACACCTTC
CASRRGTNYGYTF
>TRBV5-4|-|-|TRBJ1-6
TGTGCCAGCAGCACCGGGGGTCTGGAATCCCTCCACTTT
CASSTGGLESLHF
>TRBV19|-|-|TRBJ1-2
TGTGCCAGTAGTAAAACCCTGGGCAGCCTCCCTTATGGCTACACCTTC
CASSKTLGSLPYGYTF
>TRBV6-5|-|-|TRBJ2-1
TGTGCCAGCTTCACCGGGACCCAGGGGGGCAATGAGCAGTTCTTC
CASFTGTQGGNEQFF
>TRBV5-6|TRBD1|-|TRBJ1-2
TGTGCCAGCAGCGGGCGGACAGGACTCAACTATGGCTACACCTTC
CASSGRTGLNYGYTF
>TRBV10-3|-|-|TRBJ2-7
TGTGCCATCCGAGGGGGGGACAGGTCCTACGAGCAGTACTTC
CAIRGGDRSYEQYF
>TRBV19|-|-|TRBJ1-6
TGTGCCAGTAGTATTGAAGGAGGTAATTCACCCCTCCACTTT
CASSIEGGNSPLHF
>TRBV7-2|-|-|TRBJ1-2
TGTGCCAGCAGCTTAGCGCAGGTACTCTATGGCTACACCTTC
CASSLAQVLYGYTF
>TRBV7-2|-|-|TRBJ1-3
TGTGCCAGCAGCTTAGCGCGGGGGGGGAACACCATATATTTT
CASSLARGGNTIYF